The clone carrying this TCR beta chain was seen a few times. Its antigen is as yet unknown. Purified naive CD4+ T cells were depleted of CD25+ Tregs. Germline CDR1 LNHDA, CDR2 SQIVND (reference sequence). The J segment lost 5 bases and the V segment lost 5 bases, leaving 4 bases of the junction unmatched. The CDR3 sequence is 13 residues long. Study-wide findings and caveats: The TCR gene usage of tumor memory CD4+ T cells clustered together with blood and lymph node memory CD4+ cells and with lymph node naive CD4+ cells.

Full-length variable regions came from constant-region reverse primers plus semi-nested Nested Universal Primer A PCR. TCRdb independently ran MiXCR on the 5' RACE reads; one entry per CDR3 protein. This table holds tens of thousands of distinct CDR3 sequences, under 20% found once. The sequenced sample consisted of naive CD4+ T cells sorted from a lymph node. Subset in this sample: naive CD4+ T cells, CD4+CD45RA+CD25-. The origin of this receptor is a female donor with breast cancer. J is TRBJ1-1 and V is TRBV19; 8 positions match TRBD1. The chain's CDR3 is CASSGRQGTEAFF. In DNA form, the CDR3 reads TGTGCCAGTAGTGGCCGACAGGGGACTGAAGCTTTCTTT.